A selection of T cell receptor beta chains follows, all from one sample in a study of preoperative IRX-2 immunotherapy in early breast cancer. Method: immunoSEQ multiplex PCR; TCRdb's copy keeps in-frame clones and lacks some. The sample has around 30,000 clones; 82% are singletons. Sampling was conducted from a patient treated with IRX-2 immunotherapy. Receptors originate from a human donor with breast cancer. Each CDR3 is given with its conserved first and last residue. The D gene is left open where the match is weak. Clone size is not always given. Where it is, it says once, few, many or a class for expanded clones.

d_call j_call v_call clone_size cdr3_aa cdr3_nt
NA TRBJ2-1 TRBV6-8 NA CASKTSWAYNEQFF TGTGCCAGCAAAACGAGTTGGGCCTACAATGAGCAGTTCTTC
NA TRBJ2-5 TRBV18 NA CASSPPLRFRTQYF TGTGCCAGCTCACCACCTCTGAGGTTCCGGACCCAGTACTTC
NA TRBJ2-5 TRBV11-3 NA CASSSTGLGETQYF TGTGCCAGCAGCTCAACAGGTCTGGGAGAGACCCAGTACTTC
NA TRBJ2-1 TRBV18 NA CASSPQQGTYNEQFF TGTGCCAGCTCACCCCAGCAGGGGACCTACAATGAGCAGTTCTTC
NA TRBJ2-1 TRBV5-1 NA CASSLGSRGYNEQFF TGCGCCAGCAGCTTGGGGTCCCGAGGCTACAATGAGCAGTTCTTC
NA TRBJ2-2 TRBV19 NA CASRVGDWMAFGELFF TGTGCCAGTAGAGTGGGGGACTGGATGGCCTTTGGGGAGCTGTTTTTT
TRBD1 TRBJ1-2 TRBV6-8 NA CASSYARQGADGYTF TGTGCCAGCAGTTACGCACGACAGGGGGCGGATGGCTACACCTTC
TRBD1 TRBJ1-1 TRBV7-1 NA CASSSTGSVTEAFF TGTGCCAGCAGCTCGACAGGGAGCGTCACTGAAGCTTTCTTT
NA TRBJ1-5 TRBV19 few CASSAGYSNQPQHF TGTGCCAGTAGTGCAGGGTATAGCAATCAGCCCCAGCATTTT
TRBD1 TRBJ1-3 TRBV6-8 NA CASIRTGQGNTIYF TGTGCCAGCATAAGGACAGGGCAAGGAAACACCATATATTTT
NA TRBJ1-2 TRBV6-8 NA CASSYGWGKDYGYTF TGTGCCAGCAGTTACGGGTGGGGGAAGGACTATGGCTACACCTTC
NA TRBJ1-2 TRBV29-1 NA CSVGNRDLGGYTF TGCAGCGTTGGTAACAGGGATCTGGGGGGCTACACCTTC
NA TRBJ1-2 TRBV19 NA CASSISRTTYGYTF TGTGCCAGTAGTATCAGTCGAACAACATATGGCTACACCTTC
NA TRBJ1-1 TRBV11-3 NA CASSLKPQNGLNTEAFF TGTGCCAGCAGCTTAAAGCCTCAAAACGGTCTGAACACTGAAGCTTTCTTT
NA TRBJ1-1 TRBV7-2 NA CASSFTMNTEAFF TGTGCCAGCAGCTTCACGATGAACACTGAAGCTTTCTTT
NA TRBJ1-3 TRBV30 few CAWSDPGLSGNTIYF TGTGCCTGGAGCGACCCGGGACTCTCTGGAAACACCATATATTTT
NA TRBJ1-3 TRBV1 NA CASSQDRRNTIYF TGCGCCAGCAGCCAAGACAGGAGAAACACCATATATTTT
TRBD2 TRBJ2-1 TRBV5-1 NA CASSLALSSGRKHEQFF TGCGCCAGCAGCTTGGCACTGTCTAGCGGGAGAAAGCATGAGCAGTTCTTC
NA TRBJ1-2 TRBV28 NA CASSFTHYGYTF TGTGCCAGCAGTTTCACTCACTATGGCTACACCTTC
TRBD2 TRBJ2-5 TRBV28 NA CTSNPPGTSGQETQYF TGTACCAGCAACCCCCCCGGGACTAGCGGCCAAGAGACCCAGTACTTC
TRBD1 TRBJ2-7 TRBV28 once CASSLIRTGTESYEQYF TGTGCCAGCAGTTTAATCCGGACCGGGACAGAGAGTTACGAGCAGTACTTC
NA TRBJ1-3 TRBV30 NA CAWRRGGDGNTIYF TGTGCCTGGAGGAGGGGAGGGGATGGAAACACCATATATTTT
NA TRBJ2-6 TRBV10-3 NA CAISELPVQVSGANVLTF TGTGCCATCAGTGAGCTTCCTGTACAGGTTTCTGGGGCCAACGTCCTGACTTTC
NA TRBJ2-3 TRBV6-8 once CASTTGITDTQYF TGTGCCAGCACCACCGGGATCACAGATACGCAGTATTTT
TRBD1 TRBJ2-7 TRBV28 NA CASSLIKGQGTGEQYF TGTGCCAGCAGTTTGATAAAGGGACAGGGTACGGGTGAGCAGTACTTC
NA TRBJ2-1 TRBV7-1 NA CASSLLNGGEQFF TGTGCCAGCAGCCTCCTGAATGGTGGGGAGCAGTTCTTC
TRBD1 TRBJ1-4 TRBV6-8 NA CASSYSIVGTGVEKLFF TGTGCCAGCAGTTACTCGATCGTTGGGACAGGAGTCGAAAAACTGTTTTTT
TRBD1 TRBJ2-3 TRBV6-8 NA CAISVMAGGTDTQYF TGTGCCATCAGTGTTATGGCAGGGGGAACAGATACGCAGTATTTT
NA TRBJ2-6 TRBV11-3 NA CASSTGASGANVLTF TGTGCCAGCAGCACTGGGGCCTCTGGGGCCAACGTCCTGACTTTC
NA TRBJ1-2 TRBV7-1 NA CASSMDKNYGYTF TGTGCCAGCAGCATGGACAAAAACTATGGCTACACCTTC
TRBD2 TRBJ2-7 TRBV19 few CASKDSGDTYEQYF TGTGCCAGTAAAGACAGCGGGGATACCTACGAGCAGTACTTC
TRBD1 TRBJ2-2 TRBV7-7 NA CASSYETGRTGELFF TGTGCCAGCAGCTATGAGACAGGGCGCACCGGGGAGCTGTTTTTT
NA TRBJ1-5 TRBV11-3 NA CASSLNPPWGPQHF TGTGCCAGCAGCTTAAACCCTCCCTGGGGGCCCCAGCATTTT
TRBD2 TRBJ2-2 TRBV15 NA CATSRDQTGTSGGRGELFF TGTGCCACCAGCAGAGATCAGACCGGGACTAGCGGGGGTAGAGGGGAGCTGTTTTTT
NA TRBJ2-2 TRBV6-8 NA CASSPRQLPNTGELFF TGTGCCAGCAGCCCCCGACAGCTCCCGAACACCGGGGAGCTGTTTTTT
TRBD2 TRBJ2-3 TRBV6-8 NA CASSYVLAGGKSPSTDTQYF TGTGCCAGCAGTTATGTACTAGCGGGGGGGAAGAGCCCTAGCACAGATACGCAGTATTTT
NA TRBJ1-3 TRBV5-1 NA CASSSAASGNTIYF TGCGCCAGCAGCTCCGCAGCCTCTGGAAACACCATATATTTT
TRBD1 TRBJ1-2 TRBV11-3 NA CASSTTGGTPDLNYGYTF TGTGCCAGCAGCACGACAGGGGGCACCCCCGATCTCAACTATGGCTACACCTTC
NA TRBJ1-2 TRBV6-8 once CASRTDRLYGYTF TGTGCCAGCAGAACCGACCGACTATATGGCTACACCTTC
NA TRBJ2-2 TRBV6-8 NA CASRGGGLPSGELFF TGTGCCAGCAGAGGGGGGGGGCTCCCGTCTGGGGAGCTGTTTTTT
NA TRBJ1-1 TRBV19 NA CASSIGRNTEAFF TGTGCCAGTAGTATTGGTAGGAACACTGAAGCTTTCTTT
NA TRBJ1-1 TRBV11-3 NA CASSLSSGNTEAFF TGTGCCAGCAGCTTAAGCTCGGGGAACACTGAAGCTTTCTTT
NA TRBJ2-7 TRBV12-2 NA CAIGGSTGSYEQYF TGTGCCATAGGGGGCTCGACAGGGTCCTACGAGCAGTACTTC
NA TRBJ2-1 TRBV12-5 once CASGLTTGDSYNEQFF TGTGCTAGTGGTTTGACTACAGGTGACTCCTACAATGAGCAGTTCTTC
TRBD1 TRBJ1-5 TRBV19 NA CASKDRGRSNQPQHF TGTGCCAGTAAGGACAGGGGGCGAAGCAATCAGCCCCAGCATTTT
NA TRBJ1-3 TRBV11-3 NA CASSSPIQGSGNTIYF TGTGCCAGCAGCTCCCCCATCCAGGGCTCTGGAAACACCATATATTTT
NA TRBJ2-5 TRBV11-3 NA CASSRRLDSETQYF TGTGCCAGCAGCCGCCGTCTAGATTCCGAGACCCAGTACTTC
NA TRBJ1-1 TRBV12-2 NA CASTDWTGMNTEAFF TGTGCCAGTACCGATTGGACGGGCATGAACACTGAAGCTTTCTTT
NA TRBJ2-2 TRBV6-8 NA CASSYSYNTGELFF TGTGCCAGCAGTTACTCCTACAACACCGGGGAGCTGTTTTTT
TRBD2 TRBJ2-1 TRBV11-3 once CASSLGPRLAGVVEQFF TGTGCCAGCAGCTTAGGTCCCCGGCTAGCGGGAGTGGTTGAGCAGTTCTTC
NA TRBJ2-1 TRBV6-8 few CASSYSGFYNEQFF TGTGCCAGCAGTTACTCAGGATTCTACAATGAGCAGTTCTTC
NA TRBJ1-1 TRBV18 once CASRQGMGTEAFF TGTGCCAGCCGTCAGGGGATGGGCACTGAAGCTTTCTTT
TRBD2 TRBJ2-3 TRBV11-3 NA CASSPTSGGFTDTQYF TGTGCCAGCAGCCCTACTAGCGGGGGCTTCACAGATACGCAGTATTTT
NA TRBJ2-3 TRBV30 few CAWSLGSSSTDTQYF TGTGCCTGGAGTTTAGGATCCTCTAGCACAGATACGCAGTATTTT
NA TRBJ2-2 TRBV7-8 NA CASSLRELGELFF TGTGCCAGCAGCCTACGGGAGCTTGGGGAGCTGTTTTTT